The entry below describes one TCR beta chain. What it binds is unknown. This entry comes from a study of regulatory T cells in long-lasting Graves disease. Overall study findings and caveats: Persistent disease preferred TRBV28, TRBJ1-2 and TRBJ2-5.

The CDR3 sequence is 14 residues long. From germline, CDR1 is SNHLY and CDR2 FYNNEI. The ends were cut back, 7 bases at V and 5 bases at J, with 17 bases in the middle. Arm-PCR of CDR3 regions and iRepertoire HTBI primers were used to build TCR beta libraries. TCRdb called the multiplex PCR reads again in MiXCR, with one record for every CDR3 protein. The table shows 680,000 or so distinct CDR3 sequences, with about 15% occurring only once. Time point denoted: newly diagnosed GD, antithyroid drugs for less than 3 months. Generation of the TCR library employed RNA extracted from PBMCs. A further study also used this sample, focusing on T cells in Graves' hyperthyroidism and ophthalmopathy. That study adds: Researchers ran a first-round RT-PCR on the TCR CDR3 using the HTBI primer set.

The sequences come from peripheral blood mononuclear cells (PBMCs), collected at new diagnosis, from a patient treated with antithyroid drugs. This clonotype originated in a woman aged 25 to 39 with Graves disease. The chain recombines TRBV2 with TRBJ2-5; D ambiguous. CDR3 DNA sequence: TGTGCCAGCACCCGGGCCTTTAAAGAGGAGACCCAGTACTTC. Residues: CASTRAFKEETQYF.